The 15 T cell receptor beta chains presented below share a single source sample, sequenced in a study of shared clonotypes between healthy human individuals. Only in-frame clones appear in the TCRdb table, and some are missing; sequencing was by immunoSEQ multiplex PCR. The profile covers a few million clones, with just over 90% appearing a single time and about 0.37% taken by the ten largest. The sequenced material came from naive CD4+ T cells from PBMCs. Subset noted: CD45RA+ positively selected. The receptors here all came from a man in his late teens or twenties in good health. Some clones in this sample may be carry-over from other donors' samples.

This chain connects TRBV28 to TRBJ1-2; D gene ambiguous. Trimming took 2 bases from V and 3 from J, leaving 7 bases between them. Germline V gene lookup returns CDR1 MDHEN and CDR2 SYDVKM. The CDR3 is made up of 13 amino acids. CDR3 coding DNA: TGTGCCAGCAGTTTACATTCGGACTATGGCTACACCTTC. Translation: CASSLHSDYGYTF.

V usage is TRBV15 and J usage is TRBJ2-7, with D unclear. The V end was cut by 1 base, the J end by 6 bases, with 10 bases between. The CDR3 has 13 amino acids. Looked up from germline, CDR1 is LNHNV and CDR2 is YYDKDF (reference sequence). Here the CDR3 DNA reads TGTGCCACCAGCAGAGTTCGGTATCTCGAGCAGTACTTC. It encodes CATSRVRYLEQYF.

The rearrangement joins TRBV7-2 to TRBJ2-7; 9 bases are a match to TRBD2. V trimming: 6 bases; J trimming: 1 base; junction bases outside the gene matches: 4. The CDR3 loop spans 14 amino acids. The germline V gene has CDR1 SGHTA and CDR2 FQGNSA. Here the CDR3 reads CASRRGGSSYEQYF. CDR3 nucleotide sequence: TGTGCCAGCAGGCGGGGGGGTTCGTCCTACGAGCAGTACTTC.

The rearrangement joins TRBV27 to TRBJ1-2; possibly TRBD1 for D (5 bases). Germline CDR1 reads MNHEY; CDR2 reads SMNVEV (reference sequence). The CDR3 is 14 residues long. V lost 8 bases and J lost 2, with 15 bases in between. CDR3 in DNA: TGTGCCAGCGGGGCAAGAGGTAGGAACTATGGCTACACCTTC. Protein: CASGARGRNYGYTF.

The CDR3 loop is CASSYDLNEKLFF. Here the CDR3 DNA reads TGTGCCAGCAGTTACGACCTAAATGAAAAACTGTTTTTT. The genes are TRBV6-5 and TRBJ1-4; no clear D gene. CDR1 MNHEY and CDR2 SVGAGI come from the germline V gene. V gave up 2 bases and J gave up 5 bases, with 6 bases separating them. CDR3 length equals 13 residues.

This clone appeared once. This chain links TRBV5-4 with TRBJ2-3; TRBD2 agrees at 10 bases. V shed 3 bases, J shed 0 bases, and the junction held 7 bases outside the gene matches. CDR1 and CDR2 from the germline V gene are SGHNT and YYREEE (reference sequence). CDR3 length: 17 residues. The CDR3 here is CASSSGLAETSTDTQYF. The CDR3 bases are TGTGCCAGCAGCTCAGGACTAGCGGAAACTAGCACAGATACGCAGTATTTT.

The CDR3 bases are TGCGCCAGCAGCCAAGAAACCCGGGGAGATACGCAGTATTTT. Protein sequence: CASSQETRGDTQYF. The chain joins TRBV4-1 to TRBJ2-3; D is possibly TRBD2 (5 bases). Germline CDR1 MGHRA, CDR2 YSYEKL. CDR3 length: 14 residues. The ends were cut back, 0 bases at V and 5 bases at J, with 9 bases in the middle.

This chain connects TRBV11-2 to TRBJ1-1; TRBD1 might be the D (5 bases). Germline CDR1 is SGHAT and CDR2 is FQNNGV. This CDR3 is 14 amino acids long. V was shortened by 8 bases and J by 1 base, with 14 bases between the two germline ends. CDR3 loop: CASLWGGANTEAFF. CDR3 sequence (DNA): TGTGCCAGCCTATGGGGCGGGGCGAACACTGAAGCTTTCTTT. The whole variable domain, filled in from reference TRBV11-2 and TRBJ1-1, reads EAGVAQSPRYKIIEKRQSVAFWCNPISGHATLYWYQQILGQGPKLLIQFQNNGVVDDSQLPKDRFSAERLKGVDSTLKIQPAKLEDSAVYLCASLWGGANTEAFFGQGTRLTVV.

The chain carries TRBV7-2 and TRBJ1-5; possible D gene TRBD1, 6 bases. The CDR3 consists of 15 residues. V shed 3 bases and J shed 6 bases, with 15 bases lying between them. Germline assignment: CDR1 SGHTA and CDR2 FQGNSA. CDR3 residues: CASSLIRGGVQPQHF. The DNA of the CDR3 is TGTGCCAGCAGCTTGATACGGGGGGGCGTTCAGCCCCAGCATTTT.

This clone was picked up one time. This rearrangement joins TRBV19 to TRBJ1-2, with D hard to call. There are 14 residues in the CDR3. Germline CDR1 and CDR2: LNHDA and SQIVND (reference sequence). Deletions cut 0 bases from V and 7 bases from J, with 12 bases between. For the CDR3, the DNA is TGTGCCAGTAGTATAGATTCAACACGGGGTGGCTACACCTTC. Translated: CASSIDSTRGGYTF.

The chain has TRBV6-6 and TRBJ2-7, with unresolved D. Germline-derived CDR1 and CDR2 are MNHNY and SVGAGI (reference sequence). V lost 2 bases and J lost 0, with 14 bases in between. The CDR3 consists of 16 residues. The CDR3 bases are TGTGCCAGCAGTTACCCCGCAGCCACCATCTCCTACGAGCAGTACTTC. This gives the protein CASSYPAATISYEQYF.

The chain joins TRBV25-1 to TRBJ2-3; weak D call: TRBD2 (6 bases). Germline V gives CDR1 MGHDK, CDR2 SYGVNS. The CDR3 sequence is 15 residues long. Deletions cut 5 bases from V and 10 bases from J, with 22 bases between. The CDR3 DNA follows: TGTGCCAGCAGTCTGGCGGGAAGGGGTTTCGAGGCGCAGTATTTT. Amino acid sequence: CASSLAGRGFEAQYF.

The chain recombines TRBV5-1 with TRBJ2-5; D is possibly TRBD1 or TRBD2 (6 bases each). The CDR3 covers 17 residues. Germline CDR1 and CDR2: SGHRS and YFSETQ. V lost 4 bases, J lost 2 bases, and 21 bases lay in between. The CDR3 region is CASSPGGTNPGQETQYF. The CDR3 DNA follows: TGCGCCAGCAGCCCTGGAGGGACAAACCCCGGTCAAGAGACCCAGTACTTC.

The chain links TRBV5-6 to TRBJ1-2, with TRBD1 identical over 8 bases. Unmatched junction bases numbered 11, after V lost 3 bases and J lost 4 bases. In germline, CDR1 is SGHDT, CDR2 YYEEEE. The CDR3 spans 16 residues. Written as DNA, the CDR3 is TGTGCCAGCAGCTCCTTTGGACAGGGCAGCGTCTATGGCTACACCTTC. Translation gives CASSSFGQGSVYGYTF.

V and J are TRBV5-1 and TRBJ2-7, with TRBD2 matching over 9 bases. With V trimmed by 0 bases and J by 5 bases, 6 bases remained unmatched. CDR3 size: 15 residues. Germline CDR1 SGHRS, CDR2 YFSETQ. CDR3 nucleotides: TGCGCCAGCAGCTTGGCACTAGCGGGTAATAACGAGCAGTACTTC. It translates to CASSLALAGNNEQYF. Looking up the rest from reference TRBV5-1 and TRBJ2-7 gives the full variable domain: KAGVTQTPRYLIKTRGQQVTLSCSPISGHRSVSWYQQTPGQGLQFLFEYFSETQRNKGNFPGRFSGRQFSNSRSEMNVSTLELGDSALYLCASSLALAGNNEQYFGPGTRLTVT.